This T cell receptor beta chain was sequenced in a study of regulatory and conventional T cells in RAG deficiency. The protocol was immunoSEQ multiplex PCR, while the TCRdb copy is restricted to in-frame clones and leaves out a portion. Among 32,000 or so clones listed, around 91% were seen once. The germline V and J ends were trimmed by 4 bases and 2 bases, with 16 bases remaining between them. Germline V lookup: CDR1 SGHDT, CDR2 YYEEEE. CDR3 length: 15 amino acids. The same data also went into a second study, on regulatory T cells. That source notes: Amplification used 52 TRBV primers and 13 TRBJ primers.

Sequenced material: CD8+ T cells sorted from blood. The V and J genes are TRBV5-6 and TRBJ2-7; the D gene could be TRBD1 or TRBD2 (5 bases each). This TCR derives from a human donor in good health. CDR3 in DNA: TGTGCCAGCAGCCCGTTGGGGGTAGGACCCTACGAGCAGTACTTC. Protein product: CASSPLGVGPYEQYF.